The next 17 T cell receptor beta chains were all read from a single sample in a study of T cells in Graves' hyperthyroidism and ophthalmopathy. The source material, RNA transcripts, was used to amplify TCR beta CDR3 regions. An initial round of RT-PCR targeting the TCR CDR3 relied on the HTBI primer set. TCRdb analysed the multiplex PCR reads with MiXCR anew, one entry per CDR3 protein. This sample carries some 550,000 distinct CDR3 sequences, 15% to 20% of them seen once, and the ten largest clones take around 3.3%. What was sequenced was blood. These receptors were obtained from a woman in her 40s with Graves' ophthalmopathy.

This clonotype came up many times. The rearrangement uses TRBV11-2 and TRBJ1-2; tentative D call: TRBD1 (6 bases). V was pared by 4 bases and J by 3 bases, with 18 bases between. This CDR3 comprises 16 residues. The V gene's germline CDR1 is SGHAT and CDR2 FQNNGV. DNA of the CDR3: TGTGCCAGCAGCTCCGCGCGGGGGCGGCGGGACTATGGCTACACCTTC. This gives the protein CASSSARGRRDYGYTF.

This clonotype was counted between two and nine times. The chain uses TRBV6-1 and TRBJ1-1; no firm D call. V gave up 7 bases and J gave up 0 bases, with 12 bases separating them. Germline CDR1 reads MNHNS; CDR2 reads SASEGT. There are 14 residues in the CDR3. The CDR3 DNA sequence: TGTGCCAGCACCCTGGACGGAATGAACACTGAAGCTTTCTTT. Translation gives CASTLDGMNTEAFF.

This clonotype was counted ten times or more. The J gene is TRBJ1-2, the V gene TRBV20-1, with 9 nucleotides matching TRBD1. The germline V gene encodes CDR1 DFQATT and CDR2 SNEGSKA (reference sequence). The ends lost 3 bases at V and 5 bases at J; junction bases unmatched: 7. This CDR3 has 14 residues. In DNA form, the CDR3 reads TGCAGTGCTAGGGGGACAGGGTTGGAATATGGCTACACCTTC. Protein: CSARGTGLEYGYTF.

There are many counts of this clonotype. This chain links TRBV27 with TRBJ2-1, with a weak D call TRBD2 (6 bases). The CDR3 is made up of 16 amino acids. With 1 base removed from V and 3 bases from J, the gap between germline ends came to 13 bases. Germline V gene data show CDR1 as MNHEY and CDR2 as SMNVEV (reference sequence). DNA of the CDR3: TGTGCCAGCAGTTTATTGGGCGGGGTGGACTACAATGAGCAGTTCTTC. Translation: CASSLLGGVDYNEQFF.

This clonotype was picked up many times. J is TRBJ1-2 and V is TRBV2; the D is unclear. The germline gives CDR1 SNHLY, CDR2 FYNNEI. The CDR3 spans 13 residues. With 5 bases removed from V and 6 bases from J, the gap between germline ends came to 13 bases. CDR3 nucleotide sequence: TGTGCCAGCAGTACGGCTTGGGGTAATGGCTACACCTTC. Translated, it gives CASSTAWGNGYTF.

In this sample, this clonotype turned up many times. This CDR3 is CASSGSDRANGELFF. Written as DNA, the CDR3 is TGTGCCAGCTCGGGATCGGACAGGGCGAACGGGGAGCTGTTTTTT. The chain recombines TRBV18 with TRBJ2-2; 8 bases align to TRBD1. Germline V lookup: CDR1 KGHSH, CDR2 LQKENI. This CDR3 is 15 amino acids long. V lost 6 bases, J lost 7 bases, and 10 bases stayed unmatched.

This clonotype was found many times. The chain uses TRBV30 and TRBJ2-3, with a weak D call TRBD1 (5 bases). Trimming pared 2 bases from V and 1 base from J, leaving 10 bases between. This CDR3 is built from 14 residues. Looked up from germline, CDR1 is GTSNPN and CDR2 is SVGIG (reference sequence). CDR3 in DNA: TGTGCCTGGAGTACGCAGGGCGGCACAGATACGCAGTATTTT. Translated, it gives CAWSTQGGTDTQYF. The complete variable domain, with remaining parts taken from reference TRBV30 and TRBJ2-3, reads SQTIHQWPATLVQPVGSPLSLECTVEGTSNPNLYWYRQAAGRGLQLLFYSVGIGQISSEVPQNLSASRPQDRQFILSSKKLLLSDSGFYLCAWSTQGGTDTQYFGPGTRLTVL.

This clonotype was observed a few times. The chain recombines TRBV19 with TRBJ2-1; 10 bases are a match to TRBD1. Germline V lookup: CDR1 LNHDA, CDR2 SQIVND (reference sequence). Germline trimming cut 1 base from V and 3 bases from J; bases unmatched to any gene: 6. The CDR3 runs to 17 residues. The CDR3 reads CASSIVRGQGVYNEQFF. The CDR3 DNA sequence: TGTGCCAGTAGTATAGTAAGAGGACAGGGGGTCTACAATGAGCAGTTCTTC.

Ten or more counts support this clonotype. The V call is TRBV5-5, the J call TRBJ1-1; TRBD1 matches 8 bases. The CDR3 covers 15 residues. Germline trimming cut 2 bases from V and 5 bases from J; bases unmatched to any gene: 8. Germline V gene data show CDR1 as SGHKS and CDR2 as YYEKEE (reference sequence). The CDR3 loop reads CASSFYGQGRTEAFF. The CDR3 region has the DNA TGTGCCAGCAGCTTCTATGGACAGGGAAGGACTGAAGCTTTCTTT. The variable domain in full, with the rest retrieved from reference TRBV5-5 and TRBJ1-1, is DAGVTQSPTHLIKTRGQQVTLRCSPISGHKSVSWYQQVLGQGPQFIFQYYEKEERGRGNFPDRFSARQFPNYSSELNVNALLLGDSALYLCASSFYGQGRTEAFFGQGTRLTVV.

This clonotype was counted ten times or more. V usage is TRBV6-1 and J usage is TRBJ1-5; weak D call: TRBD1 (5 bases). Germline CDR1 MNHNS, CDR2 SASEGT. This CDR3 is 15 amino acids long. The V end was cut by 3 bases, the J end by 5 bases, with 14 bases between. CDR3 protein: CASSEEGEGHQPQHF. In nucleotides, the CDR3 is TGTGCCAGCAGTGAGGAAGGGGAAGGGCATCAGCCCCAGCATTTT.

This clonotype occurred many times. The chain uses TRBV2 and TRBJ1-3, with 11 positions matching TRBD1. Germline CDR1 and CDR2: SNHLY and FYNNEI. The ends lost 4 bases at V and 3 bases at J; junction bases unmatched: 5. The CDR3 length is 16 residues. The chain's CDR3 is CASSGTGGAFGNTIYF. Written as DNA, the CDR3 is TGTGCCAGCAGTGGGACAGGGGGCGCATTTGGAAACACCATATATTTT.

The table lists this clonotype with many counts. The CDR3 DNA reads TGTGCCAGCAGGTCACCGGGGGCTGATTCAAACATTCAGTACTTC. Translation: CASRSPGADSNIQYF. The gene calls are TRBV2 and TRBJ2-4; the D call may be TRBD1 or TRBD2 (6 bases each). The germline V gene encodes CDR1 SNHLY and CDR2 FYNNEI. This CDR3 contains 15 residues. Between the trimmed V and J ends, which lost 6 bases and 6 bases, there was a span of 18 bases. The whole variable domain, filled in from reference TRBV2 and TRBJ2-4, reads EPEVTQTPSHQVTQMGQEVILRCVPISNHLYFYWYRQILGQKVEFLVSFYNNEISEKSEIFDDQFSVERPDGSNFTLKIRSTKLEDSAMYFCASRSPGADSNIQYFGAGTRLSVL.

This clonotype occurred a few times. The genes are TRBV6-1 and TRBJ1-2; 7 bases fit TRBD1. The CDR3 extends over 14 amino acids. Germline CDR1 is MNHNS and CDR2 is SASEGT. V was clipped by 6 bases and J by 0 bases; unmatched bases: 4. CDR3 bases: TGTGCCAGCAGGACAGGGAATACTAACTATGGCTACACCTTC. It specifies CASRTGNTNYGYTF.

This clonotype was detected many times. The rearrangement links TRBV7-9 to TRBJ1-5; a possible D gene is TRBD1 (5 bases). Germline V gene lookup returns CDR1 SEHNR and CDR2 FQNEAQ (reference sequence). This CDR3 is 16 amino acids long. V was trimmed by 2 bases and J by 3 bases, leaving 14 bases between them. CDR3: CASSLWAAGDNQPQHF. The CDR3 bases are TGTGCCAGCAGCTTATGGGCGGCGGGGGACAATCAGCCCCAGCATTTT.

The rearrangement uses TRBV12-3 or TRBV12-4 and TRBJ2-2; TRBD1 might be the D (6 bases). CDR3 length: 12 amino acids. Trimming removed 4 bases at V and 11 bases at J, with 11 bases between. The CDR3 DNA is TGTGCCAGCAGTTCACAGGGCCTTGAGCTGTTTTTT. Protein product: CASSSQGLELFF.

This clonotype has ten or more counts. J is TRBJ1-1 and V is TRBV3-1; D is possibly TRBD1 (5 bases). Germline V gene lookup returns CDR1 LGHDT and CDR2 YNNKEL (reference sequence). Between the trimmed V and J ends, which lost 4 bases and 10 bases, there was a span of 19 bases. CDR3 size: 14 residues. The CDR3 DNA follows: TGTGCCAGCAGCCTGCCCGGACACTCTGCGGGAGCTTTCTTT. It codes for CASSLPGHSAGAFF.

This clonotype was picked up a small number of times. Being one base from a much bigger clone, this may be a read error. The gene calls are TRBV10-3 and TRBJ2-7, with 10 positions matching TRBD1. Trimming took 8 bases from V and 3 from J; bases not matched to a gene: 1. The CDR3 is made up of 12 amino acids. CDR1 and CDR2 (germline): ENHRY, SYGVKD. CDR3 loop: CAIGTGVYEQYF. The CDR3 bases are TGTGCCATCGGGACAGGGGTCTACGAGCAGTACTTC.